These 32 T cell receptor beta chains share one sample of origin, sequenced in a study of metastatic and nonmetastatic thyroid tumors. With MiXCR, TCRdb reprocessed the PCR reads. The sample yields 91,000 or so clones, roughly 13% seen once. Thyroid surgery took place with no prior treatment in any patient. Sequenced input: blood. These TCRs come from a female donor with papillary thyroid cancer or a benign thyroid nodule (not recorded which). Some clones in this sample may be carry-over from other donors' samples.

This clone was detected ten times or more. The rearrangement uses TRBV7-8 and TRBJ2-1; 14 bases are shared with TRBD2. V trimming: 4 bases; J trimming: 9 bases; junction bases outside the gene matches: 5. This CDR3 spans 15 amino acids. Germline-derived CDR1 and CDR2 are SGHVS and FQNEAQ. CDR3 sequence (DNA): TGTGCCAGCAGCTCCGGACTAGCGGGAGGACTTGAGCAGTTCTTC. This translates into CASSSGLAGGLEQFF.

This clone was observed at least ten times. The V and J genes are TRBV20-1 and TRBJ2-1, with D unresolved. The CDR3 covers 10 residues. The germline gives CDR1 DFQATT, CDR2 SNEGSKA (reference sequence). Trimming took off 3 bases at V and 5 bases at J, with 2 bases between the two ends. CDR3: CSARDNEQFF. CDR3 bases: TGCAGTGCTAGGGACAATGAGCAGTTCTTC.

This clone was detected many times. This chain connects TRBV7-2 to TRBJ2-3; 11 bases align to TRBD1. Trimming at V came to 7 bases and at J to 5 bases, leaving 8 bases not matched to a gene. The CDR3 is 15 amino acids. Germline lookup yields CDR1 SGHTA and CDR2 FQGNSA. In DNA form, the CDR3 reads TGTGCCAGCACCTGGGGGACAGGGGGAAAAGATACGCAGTATTTT. Translation: CASTWGTGGKDTQYF.

Regarding this clone: At one boundary the junction diverges from the germline segment, which might be a read error. The CDR3 sequence: CASSLQGGNRNQPQHF. CDR3 coding DNA: TGTGCCAGCAGTCTACAGGGTGGGAATAGAAATCAGCCACAGCATTTT. The chain links TRBV6-5 to TRBJ1-5; D is possibly TRBD1 (6 bases). The germline CDR1 and CDR2 sequences are MNHEY and SVGAGI. The length of the CDR3 is 16 residues.

Notes on this clone: A read error is possible here, since a much larger clone lies one base away. The J gene is TRBJ1-4, the V gene TRBV7-2, with D maybe TRBD1 (5 bases). The CDR3 covers 16 residues. CDR1 SGHTA and CDR2 FQGNSA come from the germline V gene. Trimming cost V 6 bases and J 4 bases, with 18 bases left between them. DNA of the CDR3: TGTGCCAGCAGTCTAGCCTCCGTGACAGTTAATGAAAAACTGTTTTTT. Translation gives CASSLASVTVNEKLFF. The whole variable domain, filled in from reference TRBV7-2 and TRBJ1-4, reads GAGVSQSPSNKVTEKGKDVELRCDPISGHTALYWYRQSLGQGLEFLIYFQGNSAPDKSGLPSDRFSAERTGGSVSTLTIQRTQQEDSAVYLCASSLASVTVNEKLFFGSGTQLSVL.

This clone was counted many times. The chain joins TRBV7-9 to TRBJ2-1; 7 bases align to TRBD2. CDR1 SEHNR and CDR2 FQNEAQ come from the germline V gene (reference sequence). CDR3 length equals 14 residues. Trimming at V came to 5 bases and at J to 10 bases, leaving 11 bases not matched to a gene. CDR3 bases: TGTGCCAGCAGCCCAGGGTACTTGGGGGGGGAGCAGTTCTTC. Encoded protein: CASSPGYLGGEQFF.

The CDR3 here is CASSLVAGQCHEQYF. The CDR3 coding sequence is TGTGCCAGCAGCTTAGTTGCGGGGCAATGCCACGAGCAGTACTTC. V gene TRBV7-2 combines with J gene TRBJ2-7, with a weak D call TRBD2 (6 bases). The CDR3 totals 15 residues. CDR1 is SGHTA and CDR2 is FQGNSA in the germline V gene. V was pared by 1 base and J by 5 bases, with 15 bases between.

The table lists this clone with many counts. CDR3 sequence (DNA): TGTGCCAGCAGCTTAGGGGGATCCTACAATGAGCAGTTCTTC. It translates to CASSLGGSYNEQFF. The gene calls are TRBV7-9 and TRBJ2-1; D gene uncertain. Germline V gives CDR1 SEHNR, CDR2 FQNEAQ (reference sequence). CDR3 length equals 14 residues. Trimming left V 1 base short and J 1 base short, with 5 bases between.

This clone came up many times. The J gene is TRBJ2-5, the V gene TRBV19, with 9 bases aligning to TRBD2. V lost 3 bases and J lost 5; bases outside the gene matches: 10. Germline CDR1 and CDR2: LNHDA and SQIVND (reference sequence). The CDR3 is 16 amino acids. The CDR3 loop is CASSIGSGSPGETQYF. The CDR3, as DNA: TGTGCCAGTAGTATTGGTAGCGGGAGTCCCGGGGAGACCCAGTACTTC.

As regards this clone: It may be a read error: a sequence one base away is much more abundant. The chain recombines TRBV7-2 with TRBJ2-7; D may be TRBD1 or TRBD2 (6 bases each). Germline CDR1 is SGHTA and CDR2 is FQGNSA. The CDR3 runs to 15 residues. The CDR3 loop is CASSLVGISGGQQYF. CDR3 in DNA: TGCGCCAGCAGCTTAGTTGGGATCTCTGGGGGGCAGCAGTACTTC.

This clone was picked up a small number of times. The CDR3 here is CASRAGTRFLEQYF. CDR3 coding DNA: TGTGCCAGCAGGGCCGGGACTAGGTTCCTCGAGCAGTACTTC. The gene calls are TRBV28 and TRBJ2-7; 8 bases match TRBD2. Germline V gene data show CDR1 as MDHEN and CDR2 as SYDVKM. The CDR3 loop spans 14 amino acids. V shed 6 bases, J shed 6 bases, and the junction held 10 bases outside the gene matches.

This clone was counted ten times or more. The chain carries TRBV5-1 and TRBJ1-1; D is undetermined. Trimming stripped 0 bases from V and 2 bases from J, with 14 bases between. CDR1 is SGHRS and CDR2 is YFSETQ in the germline V gene. This CDR3 comprises 16 residues. Here the CDR3 DNA reads TGCGCCAGCAGCTTGGCCCGACGACCAACTAACACTGAAGCTTTCTTT. Amino acid sequence: CASSLARRPTNTEAFF.

As to this clone: Given a much more abundant clone one base away, this may be a read error. This chain uses TRBV14 with TRBJ2-5; weak D call: TRBD2 (6 bases). Germline V CDR1 and CDR2: SGHDN, FVKESK. The CDR3 is 13 amino acids. CDR3 residues: CASSRGTQEAQYF. The CDR3 region has the DNA TGTGCCAGCAGCCGCGGGACGCAAGAGGCCCAGTACTTC.

This clone has ten or more counts. The chain carries TRBV19 and TRBJ2-3; 10 bases fit TRBD1. The J segment lost 5 bases and the V segment lost 4 bases, leaving 3 bases of the junction unmatched. Germline CDR1 is LNHDA and CDR2 is SQIVND (reference sequence). CDR3 length: 14 amino acids. This CDR3 reads CASSTTGGEDTQYF. DNA for the CDR3: TGTGCCAGTAGTACGACAGGGGGCGAAGATACGCAGTATTTT.

This clone was detected ten times or more. The CDR3 DNA is TGTGCCAGCAGCCAAGTGGGACTAGCAGGGTGGAATGAGCAGTTCTTC. Translated, it gives CASSQVGLAGWNEQFF. This chain uses TRBV3-1 with TRBJ2-1, with TRBD2 matching 9 bases. CDR1 and CDR2 (germline): LGHDT, YNNKEL (reference sequence). J gave up 7 bases and V 1 base, and 8 bases lay outside the gene matches. The CDR3 has 16 amino acids.

This clone has at least ten counts. The chain has TRBV6-2 or TRBV6-3 and TRBJ1-1; D unclear. The CDR3 spans 14 residues. Trimming removed 6 bases at V and 1 base at J, with 12 bases between. In germline, CDR1 is MNHEY, CDR2 SVGEGT. CDR3 DNA: TGTGCCAGCAGCCAAGAACACGAGAACACTGAAGCTTTCTTT. Translating it yields CASSQEHENTEAFF.

Comment on this clone: A much larger clonotype is one base distant, so this may be a read error. The same CDR3 arises from other DNA sequences in this sample as well. The chain recombines TRBV12-3 or TRBV12-4 with TRBJ1-5, with D possibly matching TRBD1 (6 bases). Trimming removed 8 bases from V and 2 bases from J, with 19 bases in between. This CDR3 comprises 16 residues. This chain's CDR3 is CASSPYGAGGNQPQHF. The CDR3 nucleotides are TGTGCCAGCTCACCCTACGGCGCAGGGGGCAATCAGCCCCAGCATTTT.

A note on this clone: This may arise from a read error, as a much more abundant clone is one base away. V usage is TRBV9 and J usage is TRBJ2-3; 10 nucleotides line up with TRBD2. The trim removed 1 base at V and 5 bases at J, leaving 10 bases unmatched. CDR3 length: 17 amino acids. Germline V gene data show CDR1 as SGDLS and CDR2 as YYNGEE. The CDR3 spells CASSVHSSGRGGDTQYF. In DNA form, the CDR3 reads TGTGCCAGCAGCGTACACTCTAGCGGGAGAGGGGGAGATACGCAGTATTTT.

This clone came up many times. The V and J genes are TRBV2 and TRBJ2-3, with 12 bases aligning to TRBD2. Germline CDR1 SNHLY, CDR2 FYNNEI. V dropped 2 bases and J dropped 3; count of bases not matched to a gene: 6. This CDR3 has 17 amino acids. CDR3 DNA: TGTGCCAGCAGTGAAACCCTAGCGGGAGGGATTACAGATACGCAGTATTTT. Its protein product is CASSETLAGGITDTQYF.

For this clone: This may be a read error, as it is one base from a much larger clone. The sample has other DNA sequences that encode this CDR3 too. V usage is TRBV20-1 and J usage is TRBJ2-1; D call uncertain. CDR1 and CDR2 from the germline V gene are DFQATT and SNEGSKA (reference sequence). This CDR3 contains 11 residues. Between the trimmed V and J ends, which lost 5 bases and 5 bases, there was a span of 7 bases. CDR3: CSARTDNEQFF. The CDR3 DNA sequence: TGCAGTGCTCGTACCGACAATGAGCAGTTCTTC.

This clone appeared many times. The chain links TRBV11-2 to TRBJ1-6; D possibly corresponds to TRBD1 (6 bases). Trimming took off 0 bases at V and 8 bases at J, with 11 bases between the two ends. CDR3 length: 15 residues. The germline gives CDR1 SGHAT, CDR2 FQNNGV. As DNA, the CDR3 is TGTGCCAGCAGCTTAGAATCCGGGACACATTCACCCCTCCACTTT. Residues: CASSLESGTHSPLHF.

This clone was seen many times. The chain uses TRBV29-1 and TRBJ1-2; D uncertain. This CDR3 is 15 amino acids long. V was shortened by 6 bases and J by 3 bases, with 20 bases between the two germline ends. Germline assignment: CDR1 SQVTM and CDR2 ANQGSEA. CDR3 sequence: CSVDKDSTFYYGYTF. The CDR3 DNA reads TGCAGCGTAGACAAGGACTCGACCTTTTACTATGGCTACACCTTC. The variable domain in full, with the rest retrieved from reference TRBV29-1 and TRBJ1-2, is SAVISQKPSRDICQRGTSLTIQCQVDSQVTMMFWYRQQPGQSLTLIATANQGSEATYESGFVIDKFPISRPNLTFSTLTVSNMSPEDSSIYLCSVDKDSTFYYGYTFGSGTRLTVV.

This clone was observed at least ten times. This rearrangement joins TRBV28 to TRBJ2-1, with 10 bases identical to TRBD1. This CDR3 has 15 amino acids. Germline CDR1 and CDR2: MDHEN and SYDVKM. Losses at the gene ends were 5 bases for V and 12 bases for J; bases not matched to a gene: 13. The CDR3 nucleotides are TGTGCCAGCAGTCACCAAACTGGACAGGGGGGATGGCAGTTCTTC. Protein sequence: CASSHQTGQGGWQFF.

This clone was seen a handful of times. The chain uses TRBV6-1 and TRBJ2-1; D uncertain. The germline V gene has CDR1 MNHNS and CDR2 SASEGT. The germline V and J ends were trimmed by 5 bases and 9 bases, with 23 bases remaining between them. This CDR3 contains 16 residues. The CDR3 coding sequence is TGTGCCAGCAGTCCCTCCCACAGCCTGGCGTCAATTGAGCAGTTCTTC. Its translation is CASSPSHSLASIEQFF.

This clone was detected only a few times. This chain connects TRBV6-1 to TRBJ1-2; 8 positions match TRBD1. Germline V gene data show CDR1 as MNHNS and CDR2 as SASEGT. CDR3 size: 15 residues. Unmatched junction bases numbered 10, after V lost 5 bases and J lost 5 bases. CDR3 nucleotides: TGTGCCAGCAGTCCAGGACCAGGGGGCGGGTATGGCTACACCTTC. This gives the protein CASSPGPGGGYGYTF.

This clone was observed at least ten times. The chain recombines TRBV20-1 with TRBJ2-1, with 10 bases lining up with TRBD2. Germline CDR1 DFQATT, CDR2 SNEGSKA (reference sequence). J lost 3 bases, V lost 5 bases, and 4 bases had no gene match. The CDR3 length is 14 residues. For the CDR3, the DNA is TGCAGTGCTTCCCTAGCGGGAGTCTACAATGAGCAGTTCTTC. This translates into CSASLAGVYNEQFF.

This clone was seen at least ten times. The chain combines TRBV2 with TRBJ2-3, with 13 bases lining up with TRBD2. From germline, CDR1 is SNHLY and CDR2 FYNNEI. With V trimmed by 6 bases and J by 4 bases, 10 bases remained unmatched. The CDR3 sequence is 17 residues long. The CDR3 region has the DNA TGTGCCAGCAGCGCCCTTACTAGCGGGAGGGTCCCAGATACGCAGTATTTT. This gives the protein CASSALTSGRVPDTQYF.

This clone was detected ten times or more. The genes are TRBV5-5 and TRBJ1-5; D gene ambiguous. Looked up from germline, CDR1 is SGHKS and CDR2 is YYEKEE (reference sequence). V lost 8 bases and J 2 bases, leaving 14 bases between the germline ends. The CDR3 sequence is 14 residues long. The CDR3 bases are TGTGCCAGTTCGGTAGCCGGGGGCAATCAGCCCCAGCATTTT. Amino acid sequence: CASSVAGGNQPQHF.

The gene calls are TRBV27 and TRBJ2-6; weak D call: TRBD2 (6 bases). The CDR3 is 18 residues long. From germline, CDR1 is MNHEY and CDR2 SMNVEV (reference sequence). V was shortened by 3 bases and J by 0 bases, with 15 bases between the two germline ends. CDR3 sequence reads: CASSLEGALSSGANVLTF. The CDR3 DNA reads TGTGCCAGCAGTTTGGAGGGAGCTCTGAGCTCTGGGGCCAACGTCCTGACTTTC.

This clone was counted at least ten times. A read error is possible here, since a much larger clone lies one base away. The chain employs TRBV5-6 and TRBJ2-7; D ambiguous. The CDR3 runs to 14 residues. The germline V and J ends were trimmed by 5 bases and 7 bases, with 19 bases remaining between them. The germline gives CDR1 SGHDT, CDR2 YYEEEE. CDR3 coding DNA: TGTGCCAGCAGTCCAACCGAGACACCCCGGGAGCAGTACTTC. Its translation is CASSPTETPREQYF.

This clone was picked up many times. The identical CDR3 is also encoded by other nucleotide sequences in the sample. J is TRBJ1-2 and V is TRBV7-8, with TRBD1 matching 8 bases. This CDR3 is 13 amino acids long. Germline loops: CDR1 SGHVS, CDR2 FQNEAQ. V lost 4 bases to trimming and J lost 8 bases; unmatched junction nucleotides: 6. This chain's CDR3 is CASSSDRAGGYTF. The CDR3, as DNA: TGTGCCAGCAGCTCGGACAGGGCGGGAGGCTACACCTTC.

This clone was counted at least ten times. This chain links TRBV2 with TRBJ2-7; 7 bases match TRBD1. From germline, CDR1 is SNHLY and CDR2 FYNNEI. CDR3 length equals 14 residues. V lost 4 bases, J lost 2 bases, and 5 bases stayed unmatched. In DNA, the CDR3 is TGTGCCAGCAGTGCTGATACAGGGGCCTACGAGCAGTACTTC. Protein product: CASSADTGAYEQYF.